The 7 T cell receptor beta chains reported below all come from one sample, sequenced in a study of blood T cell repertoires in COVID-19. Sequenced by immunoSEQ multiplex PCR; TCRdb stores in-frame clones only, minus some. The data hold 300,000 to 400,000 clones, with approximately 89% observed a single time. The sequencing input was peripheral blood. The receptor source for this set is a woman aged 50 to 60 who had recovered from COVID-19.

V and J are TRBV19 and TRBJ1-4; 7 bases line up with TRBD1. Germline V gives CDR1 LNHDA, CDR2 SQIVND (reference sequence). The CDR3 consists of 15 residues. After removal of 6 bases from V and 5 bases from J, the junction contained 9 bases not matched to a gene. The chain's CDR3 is CASRVRDRVNEKLFF. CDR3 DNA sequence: TGTGCCAGTAGAGTCCGGGACAGAGTAAATGAAAAACTGTTTTTT.

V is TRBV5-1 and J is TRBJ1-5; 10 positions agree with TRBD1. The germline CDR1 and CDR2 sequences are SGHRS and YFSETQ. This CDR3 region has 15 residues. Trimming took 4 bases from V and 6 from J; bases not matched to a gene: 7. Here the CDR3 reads CASSTGTGESQPQHF. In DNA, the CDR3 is TGCGCCAGCAGCACGGGGACAGGGGAAAGTCAGCCCCAGCATTTT.

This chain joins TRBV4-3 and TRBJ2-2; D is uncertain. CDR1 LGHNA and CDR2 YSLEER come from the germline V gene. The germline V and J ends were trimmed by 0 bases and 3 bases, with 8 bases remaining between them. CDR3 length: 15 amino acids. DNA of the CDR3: TGCGCCAGCAGCCAAGATCTTAGTTACACCGGGGAGCTGTTTTTT. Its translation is CASSQDLSYTGELFF.

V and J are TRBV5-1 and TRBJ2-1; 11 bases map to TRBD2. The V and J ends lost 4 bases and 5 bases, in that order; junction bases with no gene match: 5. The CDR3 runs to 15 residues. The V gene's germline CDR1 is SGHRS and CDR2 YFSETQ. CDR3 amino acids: CASSTSGRQDNEQFF. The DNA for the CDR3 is TGCGCCAGCAGCACTAGCGGGAGACAAGACAATGAGCAGTTCTTC.

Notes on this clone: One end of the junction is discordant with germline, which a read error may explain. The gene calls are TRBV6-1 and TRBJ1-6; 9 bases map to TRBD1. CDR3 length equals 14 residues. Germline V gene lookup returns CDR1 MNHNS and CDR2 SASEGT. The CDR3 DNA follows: TGTGCCAGCAGCGAAGCGGGACAGGGATTCCCCCTCCACTTT. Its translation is CASSEAGQGFPLHF.

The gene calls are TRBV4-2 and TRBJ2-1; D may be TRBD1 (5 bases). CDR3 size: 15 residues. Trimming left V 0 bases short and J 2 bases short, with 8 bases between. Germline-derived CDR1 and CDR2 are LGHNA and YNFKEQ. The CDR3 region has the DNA TGTGCCAGCAGCCAAGAACCAGGGACCTACAATGAGCAGTTCTTC. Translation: CASSQEPGTYNEQFF.

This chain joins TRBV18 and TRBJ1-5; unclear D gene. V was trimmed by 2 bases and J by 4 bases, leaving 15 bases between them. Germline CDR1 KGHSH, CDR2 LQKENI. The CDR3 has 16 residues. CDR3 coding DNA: TGTGCCAGCTCACCAAAGGGCGGGGTCTTAAATCAGCCCCAGCATTTT. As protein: CASSPKGGVLNQPQHF.